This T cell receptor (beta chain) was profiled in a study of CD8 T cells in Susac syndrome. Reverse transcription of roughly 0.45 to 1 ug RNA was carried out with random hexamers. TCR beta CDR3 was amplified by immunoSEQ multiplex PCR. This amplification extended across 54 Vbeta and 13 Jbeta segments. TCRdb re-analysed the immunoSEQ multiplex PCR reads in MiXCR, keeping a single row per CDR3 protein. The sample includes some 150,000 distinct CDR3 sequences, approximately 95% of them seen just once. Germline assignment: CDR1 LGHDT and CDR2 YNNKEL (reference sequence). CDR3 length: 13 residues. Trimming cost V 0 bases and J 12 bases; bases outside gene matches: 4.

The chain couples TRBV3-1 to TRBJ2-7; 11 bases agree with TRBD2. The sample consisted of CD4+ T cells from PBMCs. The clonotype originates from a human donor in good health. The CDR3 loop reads CASSQDPLAGGYF. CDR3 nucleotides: TGTGCCAGCAGCCAAGATCCCCTAGCGGGAGGGTACTTC.